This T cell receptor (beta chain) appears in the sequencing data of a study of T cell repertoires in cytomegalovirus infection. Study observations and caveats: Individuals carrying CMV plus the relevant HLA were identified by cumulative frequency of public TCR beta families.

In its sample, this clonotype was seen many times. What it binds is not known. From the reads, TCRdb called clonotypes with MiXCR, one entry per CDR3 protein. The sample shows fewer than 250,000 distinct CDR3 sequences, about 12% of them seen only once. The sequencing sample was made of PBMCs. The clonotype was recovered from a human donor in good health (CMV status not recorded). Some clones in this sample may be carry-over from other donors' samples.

The CDR3 here is CASSLSKGYEQYF. CDR3 sequence (DNA): TGTGCCAGCAGCTTAAGTAAGGGGTACGAGCAGTACTTC. The V call is TRBV7-3, the J call TRBJ2-7, with D perhaps matching TRBD1 (5 bases). The CDR3 covers 13 residues. V dropped 1 base and J dropped 4 bases, with 8 bases sitting between them. From germline, CDR1 is SGHTA and CDR2 FQGTGA.